The sample holds a few counts of the clone carrying this T cell receptor beta chain. Its antigen is as yet unknown. V gave up 4 bases and J gave up 10 bases; unmatched junction bases: 15. Looked up from germline, CDR1 is SGDLS and CDR2 is YYNGEE. The CDR3 is 16 residues long. TCRdb used MiXCR to reprocess the RT-PCR reads, holding one entry per CDR3 protein. This table has around 530,000 distinct CDR3 sequences, approximately 12% appearing once. The sample comes from a study of response to subunit inactivated influenza vaccine. Study-wide results and caveats: Authors suggested seasonal influenza vaccinations each recruit few new T cells.

The specimen was PBMCs from blood, collected on the day of vaccination. The V gene is TRBV9, the J gene TRBJ2-1; TRBD2 matches 9 bases. The TCR comes from a man aged 45-60 years who received an inactivated influenza vaccine. The CDR3 coding sequence is TGTGCCAGCAGCCCCAGGCGAGCGGGGGGTTGGAGCGAGCAGTTCTTC. This codes for CASSPRRAGGWSEQFF.